The 17 T cell receptor beta chains presented below share a single source sample, sequenced in a study of T cells in Graves' hyperthyroidism and ophthalmopathy. Regions amplified from RNA transcripts were the TCR beta CDR3 regions. During a first-round RT-PCR of the TCR CDR3, the HTBI primer set was used. One entry per CDR3 protein results from TCRdb running MiXCR on the multiplex PCR reads. The table includes hundreds of thousands of distinct CDR3 sequences, 13% to 15% detected once. Sequences were obtained from blood. The receptors derive from a woman aged 40-49 years with Graves' hyperthyroidism.

This clonotype was counted at least ten times. The chain uses TRBV3-1 and TRBJ2-3; either TRBD1 or TRBD2 may supply D (6 bases each). V shed 2 bases and J shed 0 bases, with 15 bases lying between them. The germline V gene encodes CDR1 LGHDT and CDR2 YNNKEL (reference sequence). The CDR3 consists of 17 residues. CDR3 amino acids: CASSQKGGGPSTDTQYF. CDR3 bases: TGTGCCAGCAGCCAAAAGGGGGGCGGACCTAGCACAGATACGCAGTATTTT.

This clonotype was picked up many times. The genes are TRBV27 and TRBJ2-1, with unresolved D. Looked up from germline, CDR1 is MNHEY and CDR2 is SMNVEV (reference sequence). V gave up 5 bases and J gave up 5 bases, with 10 bases separating them. The CDR3 is 13 amino acids. Here the CDR3 reads CASSPQIHNEQFF. Here the CDR3 DNA reads TGTGCCAGCAGTCCCCAGATCCACAATGAGCAGTTCTTC.

This clonotype has just a few counts. The V and J genes are TRBV7-9 and TRBJ2-5, with D possibly TRBD2 on 5 matching bases. CDR3 length: 13 residues. V lost 7 bases and J 2 bases, leaving 11 bases between the germline ends. Germline CDR1 reads SEHNR; CDR2 reads FQNEAQ (reference sequence). The CDR3 protein is CASTQLVQETQYF. CDR3 DNA sequence: TGTGCCAGCACACAACTAGTTCAAGAGACCCAGTACTTC.

This clonotype was seen many times. This chain connects TRBV27 to TRBJ2-1; D might be TRBD2 (6 bases). This CDR3 has 17 amino acids. The V end was cut by 2 bases, the J end by 0 bases, with 14 bases between. Germline CDR1 reads MNHEY; CDR2 reads SMNVEV (reference sequence). This chain's CDR3 is CASSLEEGFSSYNEQFF. In DNA form, the CDR3 reads TGTGCCAGCAGTTTAGAGGAGGGTTTTAGCTCCTACAATGAGCAGTTCTTC.

This clonotype was seen ten or more times. The chain employs TRBV6-2 or TRBV6-3 and TRBJ2-7; TRBD2 is a possible D gene (8 bases). The CDR3 is 15 residues long. Deletions cut 2 bases from V and 2 bases from J, with 13 bases between. The germline V gene has CDR1 MNHEY and CDR2 SVGEGT. The CDR3 DNA reads as TGTGCCAGCAGTTACCACGGGAGGGGGCCCTACGAGCAGTACTTC. This translates into CASSYHGRGPYEQYF.

The chain combines TRBV6-1 with TRBJ1-4; no definite D call. The germline V gene encodes CDR1 MNHNS and CDR2 SASEGT. The CDR3 runs to 15 residues. V was shortened by 5 bases and J by 3 bases, with 13 bases between the two germline ends. CDR3 nucleotide sequence: TGTGCCAGCAGTAAACCAGGAACCTCTAATGAAAAACTGTTTTTT. Its translation: CASSKPGTSNEKLFF.

The chain joins TRBV2 to TRBJ2-7; 9 bases map to TRBD2. Losses at the gene ends were 7 bases for V and 3 bases for J; bases not matched to a gene: 7. Per the germline V gene, CDR1 is SNHLY and CDR2 is FYNNEI. The CDR3 runs to 14 residues. CDR3 protein: CASKVAGVVYEQYF. CDR3 bases: TGTGCCAGCAAAGTAGCGGGAGTCGTCTACGAGCAGTACTTC.

This clonotype was seen repeatedly, ten times or more. The rearrangement links TRBV12-3 or TRBV12-4 to TRBJ2-7, with D unresolved. Deletions cut 2 bases from V and 3 bases from J, with 11 bases between. This CDR3 comprises 14 residues. The CDR3, as DNA: TGTGCCAGCAGTTTAAGTGTCGGGCTCTACGAGCAGTACTTC. This codes for CASSLSVGLYEQYF.

This clonotype was seen repeatedly, ten times or more. The rearrangement joins TRBV4-1 to TRBJ2-7; 10 nucleotides align to TRBD2. The CDR3 contains 15 residues. V dropped 1 base and J dropped 4; count of bases not matched to a gene: 4. Germline CDR1 MGHRA, CDR2 YSYEKL. CDR3 sequence: CASSQVLAGAYEQYF. The CDR3 coding sequence is TGCGCCAGCAGCCAAGTTCTAGCGGGAGCTTACGAGCAGTACTTC.

This clonotype was seen at least ten times. The chain carries TRBV7-2 and TRBJ2-3, with 12 bases lining up with TRBD2. CDR1 is SGHTA, CDR2 FQGNSA, per germline. V dropped 1 base and J dropped 3; count of bases not matched to a gene: 8. The CDR3 loop spans 18 amino acids. The CDR3 DNA sequence: TGTGCCAGCAGCTTAGGGCTAGCGGGAGGGCCGGGAACAGATACGCAGTATTTT. Encoded protein: CASSLGLAGGPGTDTQYF.

This clonotype was observed a handful of times. V and J are TRBV5-4 and TRBJ2-2; TRBD1 matches at 9 bases. The germline gives CDR1 SGHNT, CDR2 YYREEE (reference sequence). V trimming: 4 bases; J trimming: 2 bases; junction bases outside the gene matches: 6. The CDR3 sequence is 16 residues long. The CDR3 sequence is CASSGTGPVNTGELFF. CDR3 nucleotides: TGTGCCAGCAGCGGGACAGGGCCGGTTAACACCGGGGAGCTGTTTTTT.

This clonotype was observed many times. The chain employs TRBV6-1 and TRBJ2-7; D is undetermined. This CDR3 has 13 residues. V shed 3 bases and J shed 0 bases, with 6 bases lying between them. From germline, CDR1 is MNHNS and CDR2 SASEGT. CDR3 in DNA: TGTGCCAGCAGTGATCTAGACTCCTACGAGCAGTACTTC. As protein: CASSDLDSYEQYF.

This clonotype was seen only a few times. V gene TRBV11-2 combines with J gene TRBJ2-2; D is perhaps TRBD1 or TRBD2 (7 bases each). V dropped 4 bases and J dropped 2 bases, with 17 bases sitting between them. The CDR3 loop spans 17 amino acids. Germline CDR1 SGHAT, CDR2 FQNNGV. CDR3 coding DNA: TGTGCCAGCAGCTCCGACAGGGTGGGACTAAACACCGGGGAGCTGTTTTTT. It codes for CASSSDRVGLNTGELFF.

The CDR3 DNA reads TGCAGTGCTAGAGTCAGTCAGGGGCAGACGCTGATTTCAGATACGCAGTATTTT. This codes for CSARVSQGQTLISDTQYF. The chain combines TRBV20-1 with TRBJ2-3; D is possibly TRBD1 (6 bases). V shed 1 base and J shed 4 bases, with 24 bases lying between them. This CDR3 is 18 amino acids long. CDR1 is DFQATT, CDR2 SNEGSKA, per germline (reference sequence).

This clonotype was seen more than once but under ten times. The rearrangement links TRBV20-1 to TRBJ2-3; the D is unclear. The CDR3 has 14 residues. V was pared by 0 bases and J by 2 bases, with 9 bases between. Germline V CDR1 and CDR2: DFQATT, SNEGSKA (reference sequence). CDR3 DNA sequence: TGCAGTGCTAGAGATATAACAGACACAGATACGCAGTATTTT. This encodes CSARDITDTDTQYF.

This clonotype occurred many times. V and J are TRBV7-8 and TRBJ2-1; 12 bases agree with TRBD2. V trimming: 5 bases; J trimming: 7 bases; junction bases outside the gene matches: 6. The V gene's germline CDR1 is SGHVS and CDR2 FQNEAQ. CDR3 length: 15 residues. CDR3 in DNA: TGTGCCAGCAGCGCCACTAGCGGGAGGATGAATGAGCAGTTCTTC. Translated, it gives CASSATSGRMNEQFF.

This clonotype was seen more than once but under ten times. This chain links TRBV5-1 with TRBJ2-1; D remains ambiguous. The germline V and J ends were trimmed by 0 bases and 6 bases, with 13 bases remaining between them. The V gene's germline CDR1 is SGHRS and CDR2 YFSETQ. The CDR3 has 15 amino acids. The CDR3 DNA follows: TGCGCCAGCAGCTTGGTGGCCGGAAAGCTCAATGAGCAGTTCTTC. This sequence encodes CASSLVAGKLNEQFF.